This T cell receptor (beta chain) was sequenced for a study of blood T cell repertoires in COVID-19 (dated by TCRdb to between 2020 and 2021). With regard to the full study: Samples from collaborators originated in the United States, Italy and Spain and spanned both the acute and convalescent phases of COVID-19. The prospective study material was composed of cDNA or gDNA derived from T cells, B-cell-depleted T cells, or PBMCs. The dataset comprised deeply sampled blood TCRbeta repertoires from subjects exposed to, actively infected with, or recovered from COVID-19. The repertoires were made available in a free public database intended to serve as a resource for research on the immune response to SARS-CoV-2. The samples were drawn from the first 160 participants of the ongoing ImmuneRACE study and from 950 to 1,500 subjects provided by 6 global collaborators. A de-identified subject ID, COVID-19 status, age in years and sex were almost always included in the sample metadata. Where HLA class I and class II types were available, the types were taken from metadata supplied by the sample provider, not from assay-based typing. Results and caveats for the whole study, not just this receptor: Clinical and demographic metadata were provided uncurated, with the amount varying by source and participant.

TCRbeta CDR3 regions were amplified from genomic DNA using the immunoSEQ Assay, a bias-controlled multiplex PCR. The published analysis was carried out like this. Within the assay, amplification of reference gene primers was used to estimate how many nucleated cells each sample contained. To quantify the absolute abundance of each unique TCRbeta CDR3 rearrangement, sequence reads were collapsed and filtered. For each sample, productive Simpson clonality was calculated as the square root of Simpson's diversity index across productive rearrangements. TCRdb stores this immuneACCESS table with in-frame sequences only. Part of the clones is absent; in the studies checked, under half of the shortfall reflects unresolved V genes, and no reason is known for the rest. V and J calls and clone size are given by that table; D and trimming were obtained from the DNA. This sample lists 130,000 to 150,000 clones; around 84% were detected once. The leading ten clones occupy roughly 34% of the sample.

Comment on this clone: No cognate antigen has been identified for it. Base qualities are not provided; no much larger clone lies one nucleotide away.

Inclusive of the bounding cysteine and phenylalanine, the CDR3 is 16 residues long. Only the CDR3 DNA stays, 48 bases, in frame from base 1. The V end gives up 4 bases and the J end 0 bases, leaving 5 bases in the junction not matched to a gene. The germline V gene sets CDR1 to KGHSH and CDR2 to LQKENI. Whole blood was collected in K2EDTA tubes by collaborating institutions according to the institutions' own protocols. Collaborator samples were shipped for TCRbeta analysis as frozen whole blood, isolated PBMCs, or DNA extracted from either sample type. The material sequenced was peripheral blood. The source of this sequence is a human donor in a cohort sampled during active COVID-19. The chain employs TRBV18 and TRBJ2-1; 8 bases in between match TRBD2. This receptor carries the CDR3 CASSLRGATSYNEQFF. The bases read TGTGCCAGCTCACTGCGGGGGGCGACCTCCTACAATGAGCAGTTCTTC.